The rows below give T cell receptor beta chains drawn from one sample of a study of T-cell reconstitution after alpha-beta-depleted transplantation in children. From the PCR reads, TCRdb called clonotypes with MiXCR, one entry per CDR3 protein. Here the sample spans some 260,000 distinct CDR3 sequences, around 25% being singletons. The sample consisted of PBMCs, mostly from graft donor cells, taken 360 days after TCRalphabeta/CD19-depleted stem cell transplant. The receptors were sampled from a female patient aged 2-15 years who had a stem cell transplant for congenital amegakaryocytic thrombocytopenia, so the T cells may come from the graft donor. Each CDR3 is given with its conserved first and last residue.

j_gene,len,v_gene,CDR3aa
TRBJ2-7,14,TRBV7-3,CASSQRAGSYEQYF
TRBJ2-7,14,TRBV12-3/TRBV12-4,CASSLSLANHEQYF
TRBJ2-2,18,TRBV3-1,CASSPPQDRGRGTGELFF
TRBJ2-1,16,TRBV11-2,CASSKARLAGFHEQFF
TRBJ2-7,14,TRBV30,CAWSERAGPYEQYF
TRBJ1-1,17,TRBV12-3/TRBV12-4,CASSREGGDFGYTEAFF
TRBJ2-1,15,TRBV4-3,CASSQWDRDYNEQFF
TRBJ2-3,11,TRBV24-1,CATSVTDTQYF
TRBJ2-7,16,TRBV25-1,CAISERSGHPIYEQYF
TRBJ2-3,13,TRBV6-2/TRBV6-3,CASLSGSTDTQYF
TRBJ1-4,13,TRBV5-5,CASSWGGTEKLFF
TRBJ2-7,11,TRBV12-3/TRBV12-4,CASSLGRQQYF
TRBJ1-5,14,TRBV6-5,CASRGQDLNQPQHF
TRBJ1-2,12,TRBV20-1,CSGQGRAYGYTF
TRBJ2-3,15,TRBV20-1,CSAGTGLAATDTQYF
TRBJ2-2,15,TRBV20-1,CSDKPGSFETGELFF
TRBJ2-1,14,TRBV20-1,CSAINWPAYNEQFF
TRBJ2-3,15,TRBV6-1,CASSDWRGGRDTQYF
TRBJ1-4,15,TRBV4-2,CASSPRTAVDEKLFF
TRBJ1-5,14,TRBV6-2/TRBV6-3,CASSEGQSNQPQHF
TRBJ1-1,12,TRBV3-1,CASSKVGTEAFF
TRBJ2-1,14,TRBV20-1,CSAAAQSSYNEQFF
TRBJ2-1,16,TRBV20-1,CSASLVQISSYNEQFF
TRBJ2-2,16,TRBV12-3/TRBV12-4,CASTGQGDRWTGELFF